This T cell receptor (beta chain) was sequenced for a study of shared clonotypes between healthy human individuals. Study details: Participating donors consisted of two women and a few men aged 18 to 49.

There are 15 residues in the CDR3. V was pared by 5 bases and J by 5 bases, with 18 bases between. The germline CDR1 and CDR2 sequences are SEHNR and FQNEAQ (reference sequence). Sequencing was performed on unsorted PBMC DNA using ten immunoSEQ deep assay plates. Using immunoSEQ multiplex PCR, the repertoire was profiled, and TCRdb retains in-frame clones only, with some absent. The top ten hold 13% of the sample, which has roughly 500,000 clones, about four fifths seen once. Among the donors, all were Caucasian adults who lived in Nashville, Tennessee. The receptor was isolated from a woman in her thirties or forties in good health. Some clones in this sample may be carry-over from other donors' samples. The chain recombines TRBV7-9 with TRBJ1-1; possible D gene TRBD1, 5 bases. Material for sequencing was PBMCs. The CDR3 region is CASSLDRAGLTEAFF. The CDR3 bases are TGTGCCAGCAGCCTAGATCGGGCAGGGTTAACTGAAGCTTTCTTT. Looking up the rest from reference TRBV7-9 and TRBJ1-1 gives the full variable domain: DTGVSQNPRHKITKRGQNVTFRCDPISEHNRLYWYRQTLGQGPEFLTYFQNEAQLEKSRLLSDRFSAERPKGSFSTLEIQRTEQGDSAMYLCASSLDRAGLTEAFFGQGTRLTVV.